These 30 T cell receptor beta chains were sequenced from one sample in a study of yellow fever vaccine responses in identical twins. One entry per CDR3 protein, called by TCRdb with MiXCR from the RT-PCR reads. The sample contains 4,000 to 5,000 distinct CDR3 sequences, 75% to 85% of which appear only once. The starting material was T cells from blood (PBMCs), unsorted or a sorted subset (not recorded which), obtained before or after yellow fever vaccination (not recorded which). The receptors originated from a woman under 30 who received the yellow fever vaccine.

The J gene is TRBJ2-1, the V gene TRBV12-3 or TRBV12-4, with TRBD2 identical over 9 bases. J was trimmed by 11 bases and V by 1 base; bases with no gene match: 6. There are 14 residues in the CDR3. The chain's CDR3 is CASSLGTSVAQQFF. CDR3 sequence (DNA): TGTGCCAGCAGTTTAGGGACTAGCGTCGCGCAGCAGTTCTTC.

V is TRBV14 and J is TRBJ2-3, with D perhaps TRBD2 (5 bases). CDR3 size: 13 residues. The germline V gene has CDR1 SGHDN and CDR2 FVKESK. The V end lost 4 bases, the J end lost 4 bases, and 9 bases lay between the germline ends. In DNA form, the CDR3 reads TGTGCCAGCAGCCCTTGGACTCCAGATACGCAGTATTTT. Amino acids: CASSPWTPDTQYF.

The V and J genes are TRBV14 and TRBJ1-2; TRBD1 is a possible D gene (6 bases). The germline V gene encodes CDR1 SGHDN and CDR2 FVKESK. The CDR3 has 16 residues. V lost 3 bases and J 4 bases, leaving 18 bases between the germline ends. CDR3 in amino acids: CASSQAGTPNRYGYTF. The CDR3 coding sequence is TGTGCCAGCAGCCAGGCCGGGACACCTAATCGCTATGGCTACACCTTC.

The chain links TRBV5-1 to TRBJ2-7; the match to TRBD2 covers 8 bases. The V and J ends lost 1 base and 7 bases, in that order; junction bases with no gene match: 7. CDR1 and CDR2 from the germline V gene are SGHRS and YFSETQ. This CDR3 has 14 amino acids. CDR3 protein: CASSLSSGSIEQYF. The DNA for the CDR3 is TGCGCCAGCAGCTTGTCTAGCGGGTCGATTGAGCAGTACTTC.

The chain is built from TRBV12-3 or TRBV12-4 and TRBJ2-1, with 15 nucleotides matching TRBD2. Germline trimming cut 4 bases from V and 1 base from J; bases unmatched to any gene: 5. This CDR3 is built from 18 residues. The CDR3 region has the DNA TGTGCCAGCAGTTCCGGGACTAGCGGGGGGAATTCCTACAATGAGCAGTTCTTC. Translating gives CASSSGTSGGNSYNEQFF.

This clonotype was seen more than once but under ten times. The rearrangement uses TRBV3-1 and TRBJ2-5; no clear D gene. This CDR3 has 14 amino acids. Germline V gene sequence: CDR1 LGHDT, CDR2 YNNKEL (reference sequence). V gave up 1 base and J gave up 2 bases, with 8 bases separating them. CDR3 coding DNA: TGTGCCAGCAGCCAAGGGACGGGTCAAGAGACCCAGTACTTC. Residues: CASSQGTGQETQYF.

V gene TRBV29-1 combines with J gene TRBJ1-2, with TRBD1 identical over 7 bases. Trimming cost V 7 bases and J 3 bases; bases outside gene matches: 11. Germline lookup yields CDR1 SQVTM and CDR2 ANQGSEA. There are 14 residues in the CDR3. The CDR3 DNA reads TGCAGCGCCGGACGAGGGACAGTCGACTATGGCTACACCTTC. This codes for CSAGRGTVDYGYTF.

The chain carries TRBV5-1 and TRBJ2-1, with TRBD2 identical over 12 bases. The CDR3 is 15 residues long. CDR1 is SGHRS and CDR2 is YFSETQ in the germline V gene. Trimming cost V 6 bases and J 7 bases; bases outside gene matches: 8. CDR3 residues: CASNAGTSGLNEQFF. CDR3 in DNA: TGCGCCAGCAACGCCGGGACTAGCGGGTTGAATGAGCAGTTCTTC.

V is TRBV5-1 and J is TRBJ2-2, with TRBD1 matching 7 bases. CDR3 length equals 15 residues. CDR1 is SGHRS and CDR2 is YFSETQ in the germline V gene. The junction had 5 bases not matched to a gene; V was cut back by 5 bases and J by 1 base. The CDR3 spells CASSSGGWNTGELFF. Written as DNA, the CDR3 is TGCGCCAGCAGTTCAGGGGGATGGAACACCGGGGAGCTGTTTTTT.

The CDR3 here is CASSPLGSYEQYF. CDR3 sequence (DNA): TGTGCCAGCAGCCCTCTTGGCTCCTACGAGCAGTACTTC. The chain joins TRBV7-9 to TRBJ2-7, with unresolved D. The CDR3 has 13 residues. Germline-derived CDR1 and CDR2 are SEHNR and FQNEAQ (reference sequence). Trimming took 5 bases from V and 0 from J, leaving 8 bases between them.

This chain uses TRBV18 with TRBJ2-2, with D possibly being TRBD2 (6 bases). V was cut by 3 bases and J by 4 bases, with 12 bases left in between. The CDR3 runs to 15 residues. CDR1 and CDR2 from the germline V gene are KGHSH and LQKENI. The CDR3 sequence is CASSPSGLSTGELFF. DNA of the CDR3: TGTGCCAGCTCACCTTCGGGACTCTCCACCGGGGAGCTGTTTTTT.

The J gene is TRBJ2-3, the V gene TRBV7-3, with D possibly called TRBD1 or TRBD2 (5 bases each). Per the germline V gene, CDR1 is SGHTA and CDR2 is FQGTGA. CDR3 length equals 14 residues. V lost 2 bases, J lost 3 bases, and 9 bases lay in between. The CDR3 protein is CASSLLGETDTQYF. The CDR3 DNA follows: TGTGCCAGCAGCTTATTGGGGGAGACAGATACGCAGTATTTT.

The CDR3 sequence: CASSPIFGGASSTEAFF. The CDR3 region has the DNA TGTGCCAGCTCACCAATTTTCGGGGGGGCTTCTAGCACTGAAGCTTTCTTT. The rearrangement uses TRBV18 and TRBJ1-1; TRBD1 is a possible D gene (6 bases). V was trimmed by 2 bases and J by 4 bases, leaving 20 bases between them. Germline CDR1 KGHSH, CDR2 LQKENI. The CDR3 has 17 amino acids.

The chain carries TRBV6-1 and TRBJ1-2; TRBD1 agrees at 9 bases. The CDR3 is made up of 12 amino acids. V lost 6 bases and J lost 6; bases outside the gene matches: 2. Germline CDR1 reads MNHNS; CDR2 reads SASEGT. The chain's CDR3 is CASSGTGNGYTF. The CDR3 DNA follows: TGTGCCAGCAGCGGGACAGGGAATGGCTACACCTTC.

The chain recombines TRBV5-1 with TRBJ2-1; 10 nucleotides line up with TRBD2. Germline V CDR1 and CDR2: SGHRS, YFSETQ. The CDR3 is made up of 18 amino acids. Unmatched junction bases numbered 13, after V lost 1 base and J lost 6 bases. The CDR3 DNA reads TGCGCCAGCAGCTTGTCTACTAGCGGGATAAGTTTTATCAATGAGCAGTTCTTC. Amino acid sequence: CASSLSTSGISFINEQFF. The entire variable domain, with the rest obtained from reference TRBV5-1 and TRBJ2-1, is as follows: KAGVTQTPRYLIKTRGQQVTLSCSPISGHRSVSWYQQTPGQGLQFLFEYFSETQRNKGNFPGRFSGRQFSNSRSEMNVSTLELGDSALYLCASSLSTSGISFINEQFFGPGTRLTVL.

This clonotype was seen just once. A read error may account for a junction end that differs from germline. The chain has TRBV20-1 and TRBJ2-2; the D gene is possibly TRBD1 (5 bases). There are 13 residues in the CDR3. CDR1 DFQATT and CDR2 SNEGSKA come from the germline V gene (reference sequence). The CDR3 sequence is CNAWQGSTGELFF. CDR3 coding DNA: TGCAATGCTTGGCAGGGAAGTACCGGGGAGCTGTTTTTT.

This chain uses TRBV28 with TRBJ2-1; TRBD1 might be the D (5 bases). The germline CDR1 and CDR2 sequences are MDHEN and SYDVKM. Trimming stripped 8 bases from V and 6 bases from J, with 8 bases between. The CDR3 consists of 11 residues. The CDR3 region is CASGHSNEQFF. The CDR3 DNA follows: TGTGCCAGCGGACACAGCAATGAGCAGTTCTTC.

The V call is TRBV11-1, the J call TRBJ2-2; 7 nucleotides agree with TRBD2. CDR1 and CDR2 from the germline V gene are SGHAT and FQDESV (reference sequence). This CDR3 is 15 amino acids long. Trimming cost V 5 bases and J 4 bases; bases outside gene matches: 7. CDR3 nucleotide sequence: TGTGCCAGCAGCCCCGGGACGGGGGGCACCGGGGAGCTGTTTTTT. Encoded protein: CASSPGTGGTGELFF.

This clonotype showed up just a few times. The V gene is TRBV10-3, the J gene TRBJ1-6; D is ambiguous. The germline V and J ends were trimmed by 4 bases and 6 bases, with 13 bases remaining between them. From germline, CDR1 is ENHRY and CDR2 SYGVKD. This CDR3 has 15 amino acids. The CDR3 loop is CAISGQSLGNSPLHF. The CDR3, as DNA: TGTGCCATCAGTGGACAAAGCCTCGGTAATTCACCCCTCCACTTT.

This clonotype showed up just a few times. The gene calls are TRBV24-1 and TRBJ1-4, with TRBD1 identical over 8 bases. Germline CDR1 KGHDR, CDR2 SFDVKD. This CDR3 region has 13 residues. The J segment lost 5 bases and the V segment lost 5 bases, leaving 0 bases of the junction unmatched. CDR3: CATSAGGNEKLFF. The DNA of the CDR3 is TGTGCCACCAGTGCAGGGGGCAATGAAAAACTGTTTTTT.

This clonotype was picked up a small number of times. The chain combines TRBV4-2 with TRBJ2-7, with 8 bases that match TRBD1. Losses at the gene ends were 4 bases for V and 1 base for J; bases not matched to a gene: 6. The CDR3 is 15 amino acids. The V gene's germline CDR1 is LGHNA and CDR2 YNFKEQ. The CDR3 is CASSPQRTGSYEQYF. DNA for the CDR3: TGTGCCAGCAGCCCACAGAGGACAGGGTCCTACGAGCAGTACTTC.

This clonotype has a single count. This rearrangement joins TRBV5-1 to TRBJ2-1; 14 bases line up with TRBD2. This CDR3 has 18 residues. The germline V gene has CDR1 SGHRS and CDR2 YFSETQ. V dropped 4 bases and J dropped 5; count of bases not matched to a gene: 11. The DNA of the CDR3 is TGCGCCAGCAGCCCCCGACTAGCGGGGGGGCATTTGCACAATGAGCAGTTCTTC. Protein sequence: CASSPRLAGGHLHNEQFF.

This clonotype came up a few times. The J gene is TRBJ1-1, the V gene TRBV5-1; possibly TRBD1 for D (5 bases). The CDR3 spans 14 residues. Germline V gene data show CDR1 as SGHRS and CDR2 as YFSETQ. Trimming shortened V by 3 bases and J by 0 bases, and 9 bases separated the two germline ends. CDR3 amino acids: CASSSQTVNTEAFF. The DNA of the CDR3 is TGCGCCAGCAGCTCCCAGACAGTGAACACTGAAGCTTTCTTT.

This chain links TRBV7-3 with TRBJ2-7; perhaps TRBD2 as D (5 bases). This CDR3 comprises 14 residues. Between the trimmed V and J ends, which lost 1 base and 0 bases, there was a span of 7 bases. Germline V gives CDR1 SGHTA, CDR2 FQGTGA. The CDR3 protein is CASSLIGSSYEQYF. The DNA of the CDR3 is TGTGCCAGCAGCTTAATTGGGAGCTCCTACGAGCAGTACTTC.

V gene TRBV13 combines with J gene TRBJ2-4; the D is unclear. CDR1 and CDR2 from the germline V gene are PRHDT and FYEKMQ (reference sequence). The CDR3 consists of 13 residues. Trimming cost V 0 bases and J 4 bases, with 4 bases left between them. The chain's CDR3 is CASSLGLKNIQYF. DNA of the CDR3: TGTGCCAGCAGCTTAGGCCTGAAAAACATTCAGTACTTC.

The rearrangement joins TRBV9 to TRBJ1-6; D possibly corresponds to TRBD1 (6 bases). Germline CDR1 reads SGDLS; CDR2 reads YYNGEE. Trimming stripped 2 bases from V and 9 bases from J, with 15 bases between. The CDR3 length is 15 residues. CDR3 nucleotides: TGTGCCAGCAGCGTCGGACAGCCCTCTAGTTCACCCCTCCACTTT. Amino acid sequence: CASSVGQPSSSPLHF. Together with reference TRBV9 and TRBJ1-6, the CDR3 gives the full variable domain: DSGVTQTPKHLITATGQRVTLRCSPRSGDLSVYWYQQSLDQGLQFLIQYYNGEERAKGNILERFSAQQFPDLHSELNLSSLELGDSALYFCASSVGQPSSSPLHFGNGTRLTVT.

CDR3 DNA: TGTGCCTGGAGTGTAAGCTACGAGCAGTACTTC. Protein sequence: CAWSVSYEQYF. V is TRBV30 and J is TRBJ2-7; D is unclear. Trimming removed 0 bases from V and 3 bases from J, with 3 bases in between. The CDR3 is 11 residues long. CDR1 and CDR2 from the germline V gene are GTSNPN and SVGIG (reference sequence).

This rearrangement joins TRBV15 to TRBJ1-2; D might be TRBD1 (6 bases). Deletions cut 5 bases from V and 6 bases from J, with 13 bases between. CDR1 and CDR2 (germline): LNHNV, YYDKDF (reference sequence). This CDR3 region has 13 residues. CDR3: CATSASTGNGYTF. The CDR3 region has the DNA TGTGCCACCAGCGCATCGACAGGAAATGGCTACACCTTC.

The chain links TRBV20-1 to TRBJ1-1; no clear D. Trimming cost V 6 bases and J 3 bases, with 11 bases left between them. Germline loops: CDR1 DFQATT, CDR2 SNEGSKA (reference sequence). The CDR3 runs to 12 residues. CDR3 in amino acids: CSAKTGDTEAFF. In nucleotides, the CDR3 is TGCAGTGCGAAGACCGGGGACACTGAAGCTTTCTTT.

J is TRBJ2-1 and V is TRBV10-3; 13 bases map to TRBD2. Losses at the gene ends were 2 bases for V and 7 bases for J; bases not matched to a gene: 5. Germline V gene data show CDR1 as ENHRY and CDR2 as SYGVKD. This CDR3 has 16 residues. The CDR3, as DNA: TGTGCCATCAGTGAGGGGACTAGCGGGGTGATGAATGAGCAGTTCTTC. It is translated as CAISEGTSGVMNEQFF.